The T cell receptor (beta chain) described here comes from a study of blood T cells in healthy people across ages. The study's findings and limits: Older age coincided with a roughly linear decline in TCR beta diversity per million T cells. It was not possible, with unsorted PBMCs, to conclusively compare naive and antigen-experienced cells.

Samples each had at least 6 micrograms of total RNA extracted. Through a sample-barcoded 5' primer and a J-beta primer mix, a second PCR was run for about 6 to 12 cycles. Each CDR3 protein gets one entry after TCRdb re-called the 5' RACE reads with MiXCR. The table lists under 800,000 distinct CDR3 sequences, approximately 43% of them singletons. In germline, CDR1 is SGHTS, CDR2 YDEGEE. Trimming removed 1 base at V and 1 base at J, with 5 bases between. This CDR3 has 13 residues. This clonotype appeared many times. Its specificity is not known. The sequence was obtained from a woman aged 55-69 years in good health. The J gene is TRBJ1-2, the V gene TRBV5-8; D remains unclear. The specimen was blood. The CDR3 protein is CASSLIYNYGYTF. The CDR3 DNA is TGTGCCAGCAGCTTGATCTATAACTATGGCTACACCTTC.